A single sample gave rise to the 29 T cell receptor beta chains below, sequenced in a study of control samples from healthy donors and cancer patients (TCRdb year 2020). The library was produced with the immunoSEQ multiplex PCR assay. Here the immuneACCESS table is served through TCRdb, limited to in-frame sequences with V and J called. Missing clones are a known gap in these copies; in checked studies unresolved V genes cover under half, and the rest lacks a known reason. This sample holds 90,000 to 100,000 clones; approximately 90% were observed only once. The top ten constitute over 3% of the sample. The sample consisted of blood. The receptors originated from a woman between 18 and 29 years old in good health.

The V call is TRBV5-8, the J call TRBJ2-2, with D perhaps TRBD2 (6 bases). The CDR3 is made up of 15 amino acids. Looked up from germline, CDR1 is SGHTS and CDR2 is YDEGEE. V was pared by 4 bases and J by 4 bases, with 14 bases between. CDR3 loop: CASSAGTHLTGELFF. The CDR3 DNA reads TGTGCCAGCAGCGCCGGGACTCATCTCACCGGGGAGCTGTTTTTT. Looking up the rest from reference TRBV5-8 and TRBJ2-2 gives the full variable domain: EAGVTQSPTHLIKTRGQQATLRCSPISGHTSVYWYQQALGLGLQFLLWYDEGEERNRGNFPPRFSGRQFPNYSSELNVNALELEDSALYLCASSAGTHLTGELFFGEGSRLTVL.

This sequence joins TRBV12-3 or TRBV12-4 and TRBJ1-2, with D possibly TRBD1 on 5 matching bases. This CDR3 comprises 13 residues. The ends were cut back, 6 bases at V and 8 bases at J, with 16 bases in the middle. This CDR3 is CASSPRGVGGYTF. Written as DNA, the CDR3 is TGTGCCAGCAGCCCCCGGGGGGTCGGCGGCTACACCTTC.

The genes are TRBV5-6 and TRBJ1-5; 7 nucleotides match TRBD1. Germline loops: CDR1 SGHDT, CDR2 YYEEEE. J gave up 4 bases and V 4 bases, and 5 bases lay outside the gene matches. The CDR3 runs 14 residues. The CDR3 spells CASSTTGVNQPQHF. CDR3 bases: TGTGCCAGCAGCACCACAGGGGTAAATCAGCCCCAGCATTTT.

The CDR3 DNA reads TGTGCCAGTAGTATGACAGGGACTGCGAACACTGAAGCTTTCTTT. Its translation is CASSMTGTANTEAFF. The chain carries TRBV19 and TRBJ1-1, with TRBD1 matching over 7 bases. CDR3 length equals 15 residues. V was pared by 3 bases and J by 1 base, with 5 bases of the junction left unmatched. CDR1 and CDR2 (germline): LNHDA, SQIVND (reference sequence).

This chain connects TRBV6-5 to TRBJ1-5; a possible D gene is TRBD1 (5 bases). This CDR3 comprises 13 residues. CDR1 MNHEY and CDR2 SVGAGI come from the germline V gene. CDR3 residues: CATAPQGGQPQHF. The DNA of the CDR3 is TGTGCTACAGCCCCCCAGGGAGGGCAGCCCCAGCATTTT.

The chain couples TRBV4-1 to TRBJ2-7, with 7 positions matching TRBD2. CDR1 MGHRA and CDR2 YSYEKL come from the germline V gene. The CDR3 length is 14 residues. After removal of 4 bases from V and 0 bases from J, the junction contained 3 bases not matched to a gene. CDR3 protein: CASSPVAGSYEQYF. The DNA for the CDR3 is TGCGCCAGCAGCCCTGTAGCGGGCTCCTACGAGCAGTACTTC.

The chain employs TRBV6-6 and TRBJ2-3, with a tentative D call TRBD2 (5 bases). The CDR3 length is 16 residues. V was pared by 2 bases and J by 2 bases, with 14 bases between. CDR1 is MNHNY, CDR2 SVGAGI, per germline (reference sequence). In nucleotides, the CDR3 is TGTGCCAGCAGTTACCCCAAGACGGGGAACACAGATACGCAGTATTTT. Translating gives CASSYPKTGNTDTQYF.

V gene TRBV6-2 or TRBV6-3 combines with J gene TRBJ2-3, with D possibly matching TRBD2 (5 bases). Germline CDR1 reads MNHEY; CDR2 reads SVGEGT. Trimming removed 4 bases from V and 5 bases from J, with 13 bases in between. CDR3 length: 14 amino acids. The DNA for the CDR3 is TGTGCCAGCAGTTCCGCTACTAGTCGAGATACGCAGTATTTT. Residues: CASSSATSRDTQYF.

J is TRBJ1-5 and V is TRBV2; no clear D gene. Trimming took 2 bases from V and 3 from J, leaving 14 bases between them. This CDR3 has 16 residues. Germline CDR1 SNHLY, CDR2 FYNNEI. CDR3 in DNA: TGTGCCAGCAGTGAATGGGGTGGAGATAACAATCAGCCCCAGCATTTT. Residues: CASSEWGGDNNQPQHF.

The chain combines TRBV18 with TRBJ1-4; D call uncertain. CDR3 length: 13 residues. The germline CDR1 and CDR2 sequences are KGHSH and LQKENI. V was clipped by 2 bases and J by 1 base, with 2 bases between them. CDR3 nucleotides: TGTGCCAGCTCACCATTAACTAATGAAAAACTGTTTTTT. Translated, it gives CASSPLTNEKLFF.

The chain uses TRBV10-1 and TRBJ2-7, with TRBD1 identical over 8 bases. The CDR3 covers 13 residues. Germline V gene data show CDR1 as WNHNN and CDR2 as SYGVQD (reference sequence). V was clipped by 9 bases and J by 4 bases; unmatched bases: 8. The CDR3 DNA follows: TGCGCCAGTTCAGGGGGCTTTGGTTACGAGCAGTACTTC. As protein: CASSGGFGYEQYF.

This chain links TRBV6-5 with TRBJ1-2, with D possibly being TRBD1 (5 bases). The CDR3 runs 13 residues. In germline, CDR1 is MNHEY, CDR2 SVGAGI. V gave up 2 bases and J gave up 6 bases, with 10 bases separating them. CDR3 region: CASSYSRVHGYTF. CDR3 coding DNA: TGTGCCAGCAGTTACAGCAGGGTACATGGCTACACCTTC.

The CDR3 DNA is TGTGCCACTTGTTATCCAGAGGGGGGCGGAAGGAACACCGGGGAGCTGTTTTTT. Its protein product is CATCYPEGGGRNTGELFF. The gene calls are TRBV2 and TRBJ2-2; TRBD1 or TRBD2 may be the D gene (6 bases each). The V and J ends lost 10 bases and 1 base respectively, with 25 bases between them. Germline CDR1 reads SNHLY; CDR2 reads FYNNEI. The CDR3 runs 18 residues.

The chain employs TRBV10-3 and TRBJ2-3; 10 nucleotides line up with TRBD2. This CDR3 comprises 18 residues. Unmatched junction bases numbered 12, after V lost 1 base and J lost 5 bases. CDR1 and CDR2 from the germline V gene are ENHRY and SYGVKD. CDR3 region: CAISELIRLAGEEDTQYF. In DNA form, the CDR3 reads TGTGCCATCAGTGAGTTGATAAGGCTAGCGGGGGAAGAAGATACGCAGTATTTT.

The chain is built from TRBV13 and TRBJ1-2, with D possibly matching TRBD1 (6 bases). Per germline, CDR1 PRHDT and CDR2 FYEKMQ (reference sequence). The V end was cut by 6 bases, the J end by 5 bases, with 16 bases between. The CDR3 runs to 14 residues. Written as DNA, the CDR3 is TGTGCCAGCAGTCCGCCGGGGGCTGAATATGGCTACACCTTC. As protein: CASSPPGAEYGYTF.

This clone ranks as medium-sized (0.01 to 0.1%). The chain employs TRBV21-1 and TRBJ2-7. TRBV21-1 is a recognized pseudogene. The CDR3 sequence is 16 residues long. CDR3 nucleotides: TGTGCCAGCAGCAAAGATAAAGGGCAGCGCCCGGGTGAGCAGTACTTC. It codes for CASSKDKGQRPGEQYF.

The J gene is TRBJ1-5, the V gene TRBV2, with 7 bases aligning to TRBD1. This CDR3 spans 13 amino acids. CDR1 and CDR2 (germline): SNHLY, FYNNEI. V lost 7 bases, J lost 5 bases, and 5 bases stayed unmatched. The CDR3 DNA follows: TGTGCCAGCACCGGGACAGAGTATCAGCCCCAGCATTTT. This encodes CASTGTEYQPQHF.

The V and J genes are TRBV5-8 and TRBJ2-2; possible D gene TRBD2, 5 bases. The CDR3 loop spans 17 amino acids. Germline V lookup: CDR1 SGHTS, CDR2 YDEGEE. The germline V and J ends were trimmed by 4 bases and 3 bases, with 19 bases remaining between them. Written as DNA, the CDR3 is TGTGCCAGCAGCCCTGGTTTGTTTGACTATCACACCGGGGAGCTGTTTTTT. The encoded protein is CASSPGLFDYHTGELFF.

The V and J genes are TRBV9 and TRBJ2-3, with 11 positions matching TRBD1. The CDR3 sequence is 16 residues long. Trimming at V came to 0 bases and at J to 5 bases, leaving 5 bases not matched to a gene. Germline CDR1 and CDR2: SGDLS and YYNGEE. The DNA of the CDR3 is TGTGCCAGCAGCGTAGGGACAGGGGGCTTTGGAGATACGCAGTATTTT. It specifies CASSVGTGGFGDTQYF.

The chain uses TRBV5-6 and TRBJ2-1, with D perhaps TRBD2 (5 bases). Trimming cost V 5 bases and J 11 bases, with 23 bases left between them. The germline V gene encodes CDR1 SGHDT and CDR2 YYEEEE. This CDR3 spans 15 amino acids. The CDR3 bases are TGTGCCAGCAGTTTTATCCAGACGGGAACAATGAAGCAGTTCTTC. Its translation: CASSFIQTGTMKQFF.

This clone was seen a single time. The rearrangement links TRBV10-1 to TRBJ1-1; 9 bases fit TRBD1. This CDR3 is 19 amino acids long. Germline V CDR1 and CDR2: WNHNN, SYGVQD (reference sequence). V shed 6 bases and J 6 bases; nucleotides not matched to a gene: 23. The CDR3 DNA reads as TGCGCCAGCAGCGTCCCGGGACAGGGCAGTCGGTTTAACGGGGCTGAAGCTTTCTTT. It is translated as CASSVPGQGSRFNGAEAFF.

The chain joins TRBV29-1 to TRBJ1-4, with 9 bases lining up with TRBD1. Germline assignment: CDR1 SQVTM and CDR2 ANQGSEA. J was trimmed by 7 bases and V by 6 bases; bases with no gene match: 12. CDR3 size: 15 residues. CDR3 residues: CSVGLAGTGTEKLFF. The DNA for the CDR3 is TGCAGCGTGGGACTAGCCGGGACAGGGACTGAAAAACTGTTTTTT.

The V call is TRBV19, the J call TRBJ1-2; unclear D gene. Germline V lookup: CDR1 LNHDA, CDR2 SQIVND (reference sequence). Trimming took off 5 bases at V and 5 bases at J, with 24 bases between the two ends. There are 17 residues in the CDR3. The DNA for the CDR3 is TGTGCCAGTAGTCTCTCCCCCTATTCGACGGAATATTATGGCTACACCTTC. Translating it yields CASSLSPYSTEYYGYTF.

The chain couples TRBV5-8 to TRBJ2-3; no firm D call. V was pared by 1 base and J by 6 bases, with 18 bases between. Germline V gene sequence: CDR1 SGHTS, CDR2 YDEGEE. This CDR3 has 16 amino acids. The DNA for the CDR3 is TGTGCCAGCAGCTTGTACTTCTTAGGCCTAGAGGATACGCAGTATTTT. Translation: CASSLYFLGLEDTQYF.

V gene TRBV7-8 combines with J gene TRBJ1-1; 7 nucleotides line up with TRBD1. The junction had 16 bases not matched to a gene; V was cut back by 5 bases and J by 4 bases. The CDR3 runs 17 residues. Per the germline V gene, CDR1 is SGHVS and CDR2 is FQNEAQ. CDR3 nucleotide sequence: TGTGCCAGCAGCCTGAAATACGGGACAGCCCGGCGCACTGAAGCTTTCTTT. It specifies CASSLKYGTARRTEAFF.

The chain employs TRBV5-4 and TRBJ1-5; 7 bases are shared with TRBD1. CDR3 length equals 14 residues. The V segment lost 4 bases and the J segment 6 bases; nucleotides outside the gene matches: 7. The germline CDR1 and CDR2 sequences are SGHNT and YYREEE (reference sequence). The CDR3 DNA reads TGTGCCAGCAGCCGGGACAGAGGGAGTCAGCCCCAGCATTTT. Its translation: CASSRDRGSQPQHF. The full variable domain, with the rest looked up from reference TRBV5-4 and TRBJ1-5, is ETGVTQSPTHLIKTRGQQVTLRCSSQSGHNTVSWYQQALGQGPQFIFQYYREEENGRGNFPPRFSGLQFPNYSSELNVNALELDDSALYLCASSRDRGSQPQHFGDGTRLSIL.

The rearrangement joins TRBV6-5 to TRBJ2-7; TRBD1 agrees at 7 bases. Germline V gene sequence: CDR1 MNHEY, CDR2 SVGAGI. The CDR3 length is 14 residues. V trimming: 9 bases; J trimming: 1 base; junction bases outside the gene matches: 9. For the CDR3, the DNA is TGTGCCAGTGGGAGACAGGGTATATCCTACGAGCAGTACTTC. Residues: CASGRQGISYEQYF.

The CDR3 loop reads CASTKRGEEETQYF. CDR3 sequence (DNA): TGTGCCAGCACCAAACGCGGGGAGGAAGAGACCCAGTACTTC. This chain connects TRBV3-1 (or the pseudogene TRBV3-2) to TRBJ2-5; D may be TRBD2 (6 bases). CDR3 size: 14 residues. Germline V lookup: CDR1 LGHDT, CDR2 YNNKEL (reference sequence). V lost 7 bases, J lost 3 bases, and 15 bases lay in between.

The J gene is TRBJ1-2, the V gene TRBV4-1; D gene uncertain. The CDR3 contains 12 residues. The ends were cut back, 0 bases at V and 8 bases at J, with 7 bases in the middle. Germline CDR1 and CDR2: MGHRA and YSYEKL. The CDR3 loop reads CASSQDTLGYTF. The DNA of the CDR3 is TGCGCCAGCAGCCAAGATACGCTGGGCTACACCTTC.